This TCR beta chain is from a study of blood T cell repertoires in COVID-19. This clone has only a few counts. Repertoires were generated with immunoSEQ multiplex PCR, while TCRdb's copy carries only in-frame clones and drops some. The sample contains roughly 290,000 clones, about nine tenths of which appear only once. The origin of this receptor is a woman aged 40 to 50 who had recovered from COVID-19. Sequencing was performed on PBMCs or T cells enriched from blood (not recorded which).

The CDR3 nucleotides read TGTGCCAGCAGCCAAGTAGGTAGCGGGGGGATCGATGAGCAGTTCTTC. Translating gives CASSQVGSGGIDEQFF. V is TRBV4-2 and J is TRBJ2-1; 10 nucleotides match TRBD2. Per the germline V gene, CDR1 is LGHNA and CDR2 is YNFKEQ. V trimming: 1 base; J trimming: 8 bases; junction bases outside the gene matches: 8. This CDR3 is 16 amino acids long.